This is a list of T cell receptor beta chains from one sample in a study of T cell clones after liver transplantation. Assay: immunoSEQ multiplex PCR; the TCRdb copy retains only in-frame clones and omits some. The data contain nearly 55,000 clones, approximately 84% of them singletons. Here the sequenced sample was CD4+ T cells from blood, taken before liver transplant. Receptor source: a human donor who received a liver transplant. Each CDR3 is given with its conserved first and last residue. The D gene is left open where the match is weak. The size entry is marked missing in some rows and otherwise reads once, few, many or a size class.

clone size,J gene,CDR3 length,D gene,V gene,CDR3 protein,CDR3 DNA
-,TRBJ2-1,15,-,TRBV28,CASSRTGSSYNEQFF,TGTGCCAGCAGCCGTACAGGGAGCTCCTACAATGAGCAGTTCTTC
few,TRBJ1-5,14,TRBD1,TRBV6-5,CASSDRDSNQPQHF,TGTGCCAGCAGCGACAGGGATAGCAATCAGCCCCAGCATTTT
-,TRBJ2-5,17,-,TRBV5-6,CASFTNLNSIPQETQYF,TGTGCCAGCTTTACCAACCTCAATTCCATCCCACAAGAGACCCAGTACTTC
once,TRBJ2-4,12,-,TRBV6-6,CASSYGGNIQYF,TGTGCCAGCAGTTACGGAGGGAACATTCAGTACTTC
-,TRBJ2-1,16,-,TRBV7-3,CASSSRAQGYANEQFF,TGTGCCAGCAGCTCGCGCGCCCAGGGATACGCTAATGAGCAGTTCTTC
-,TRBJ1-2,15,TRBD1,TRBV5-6,CASSSGQGANYGYTF,TGTGCCAGCAGCTCCGGACAGGGGGCTAACTATGGCTACACCTTC
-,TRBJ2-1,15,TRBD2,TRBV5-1,CASSLGGGGYNEQFF,TGCGCCAGCAGCTTGGGAGGCGGGGGTTACAATGAGCAGTTCTTC
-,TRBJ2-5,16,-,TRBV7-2,CASSLARGNLQETQYF,TGTGCCAGCAGCTTAGCGCGAGGGAACCTACAAGAGACCCAGTACTTC
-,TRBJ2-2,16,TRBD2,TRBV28,CASSLLIAGGTGELFF,TGTGCCAGCAGTTTATTGATAGCGGGAGGAACCGGGGAGCTGTTTTTT
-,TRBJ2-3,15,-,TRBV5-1,CASSLGPGEADTQYF,TGCGCCAGCAGCTTGGGCCCAGGGGAGGCAGATACGCAGTATTTT
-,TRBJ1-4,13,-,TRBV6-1,CASTLTDNEKLFF,TGTGCCAGTACGTTAACAGATAATGAAAAACTGTTTTTT
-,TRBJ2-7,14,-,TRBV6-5,CASSLGRGPYEQYF,TGTGCCAGCAGCCTTGGACGGGGCCCCTACGAGCAGTACTTC
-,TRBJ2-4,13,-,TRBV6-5,CASSYNGKNIQYF,TGTGCCAGCAGTTACAATGGCAAAAACATTCAGTACTTC
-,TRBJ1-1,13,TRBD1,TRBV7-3,CASSQGGTTEAFF,TGTGCCAGCAGCCAAGGGGGCACCACTGAAGCTTTCTTT
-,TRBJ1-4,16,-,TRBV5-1,CASSLLGAGSGEKLFF,TGCGCCAGCAGCCTTTTGGGGGCGGGATCTGGTGAAAAACTGTTTTTT
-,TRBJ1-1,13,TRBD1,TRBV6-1,CASRRDSWTEAFF,TGTGCCAGCAGGAGGGACAGTTGGACTGAAGCTTTCTTT
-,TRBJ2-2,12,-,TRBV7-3,CASSSETGELFF,TGTGCCAGCAGCTCGGAGACCGGGGAGCTGTTTTTT
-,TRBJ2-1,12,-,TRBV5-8,CASSTFYNEQFF,TGTGCCAGCAGCACTTTCTACAATGAGCAGTTCTTC
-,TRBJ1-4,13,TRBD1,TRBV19,CASIETGGEKLFF,TGTGCCAGTATCGAGACAGGGGGAGAAAAACTGTTTTTT
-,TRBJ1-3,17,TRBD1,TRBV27,CASSQTGGPFSGNTIYF,TGTGCCAGCAGTCAGACAGGGGGCCCCTTCTCTGGAAACACCATATATTTT
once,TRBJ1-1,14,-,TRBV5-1,CASSLGAQNTEAFF,TGCGCCAGCAGCTTGGGTGCACAGAACACTGAAGCTTTCTTT
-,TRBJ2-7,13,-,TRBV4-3,CASSWGRSYEQYF,TGCGCCAGCAGCTGGGGACGGTCCTACGAGCAGTACTTC
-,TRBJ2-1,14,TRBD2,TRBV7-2,CASGSGGSLSEQFF,TGTGCCAGCGGGAGCGGGGGCTCCCTCAGCGAGCAGTTCTTC
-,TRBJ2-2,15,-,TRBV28,CASSPGSGNTGELFF,TGTGCCAGCAGTCCAGGGTCAGGGAACACCGGGGAGCTGTTTTTT
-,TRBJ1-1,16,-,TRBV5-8,CASSLSGRNSGTEAFF,TGTGCCAGCAGCTTGTCAGGGAGGAATTCGGGCACTGAAGCTTTCTTT
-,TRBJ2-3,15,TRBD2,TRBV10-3,CAISGNLADTDTQYF,TGTGCCATCAGCGGAAACCTAGCGGACACAGATACGCAGTATTTT
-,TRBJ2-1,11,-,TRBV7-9,CASSYGQRQFF,TGTGCCAGCAGCTACGGACAAAGGCAGTTCTTC
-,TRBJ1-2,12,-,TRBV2,CASNQERGGYTF,TGTGCCAGCAACCAGGAGAGGGGCGGCTACACCTTC
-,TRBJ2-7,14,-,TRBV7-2,CASSPRTGLWEQYF,TGTGCCAGCAGCCCGAGGACGGGACTGTGGGAGCAGTACTTC
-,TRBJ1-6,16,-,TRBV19,CASSNPGSRGSSPLHF,TGTGCCAGTAGTAACCCCGGGTCCCGTGGATCTTCACCCCTCCACTTT
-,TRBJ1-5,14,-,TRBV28,CASSLRGDNQPQHF,TGTGCCAGCAGTTTAAGGGGGGACAATCAGCCCCAGCATTTT
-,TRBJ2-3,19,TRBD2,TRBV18,CASSPRPSGRAGSPDTQYF,TGTGCCAGCTCACCACGTCCTAGCGGGAGGGCCGGGTCTCCAGATACGCAGTATTTT
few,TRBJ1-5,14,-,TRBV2,CASSGGGSNQPQHF,TGTGCCAGCAGTGGAGGGGGGTCCAATCAGCCCCAGCATTTT
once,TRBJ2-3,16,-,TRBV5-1,CASAATGAGGTDTQYF,TGCGCCAGCGCGGCAACAGGGGCGGGGGGCACAGATACGCAGTATTTT
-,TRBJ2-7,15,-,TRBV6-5,CASSYSPGAGYEQYF,TGTGCCAGCAGTTACTCGCCAGGGGCAGGCTACGAGCAGTACTTC
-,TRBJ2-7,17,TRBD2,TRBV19,CASSDERGAGGPYEQYF,TGTGCCAGTAGTGACGAGCGCGGGGCGGGAGGGCCCTACGAGCAGTACTTC
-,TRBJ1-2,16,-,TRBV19,CASSIDEGPTGYGYTF,TGTGCCAGTAGTATAGATGAGGGACCCACCGGCTATGGCTACACCTTC
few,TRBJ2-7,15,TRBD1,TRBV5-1,CASSLESRGNYEQYF,TGCGCCAGCAGCTTGGAAAGCAGGGGGAATTACGAGCAGTACTTC
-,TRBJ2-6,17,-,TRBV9,CASSGRDGFSGANVLTF,TGTGCCAGCAGCGGCCGGGACGGCTTCTCTGGGGCCAACGTCCTGACTTTC
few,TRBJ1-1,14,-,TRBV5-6,CASSLEQENTEAFF,TGTGCCAGCAGCTTGGAACAGGAAAACACTGAAGCTTTCTTT
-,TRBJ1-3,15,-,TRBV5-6,CASSVRKGSGNTIYF,TGTGCCAGCAGCGTTCGGAAGGGATCAGGAAACACCATATATTTT
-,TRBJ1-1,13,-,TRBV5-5,CASSPTLRTEAFF,TGTGCCAGCAGTCCTACATTAAGGACTGAAGCTTTCTTT
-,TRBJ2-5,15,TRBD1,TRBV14,CASSPRQGGWETQYF,TGTGCCAGCAGCCCTAGACAGGGTGGTTGGGAGACCCAGTACTTC
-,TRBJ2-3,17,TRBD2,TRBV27,CASTRTSGGFSTDTQYF,TGTGCCAGCACAAGGACTAGCGGGGGATTTAGCACAGATACGCAGTATTTT
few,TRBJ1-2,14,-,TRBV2,CASSEVGSNYGYTF,TGTGCCAGCAGTGAAGTTGGGTCCAACTATGGCTACACCTTC
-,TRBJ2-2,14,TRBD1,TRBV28,CASSFDRGSGELFF,TGTGCCAGCAGTTTTGACAGGGGTTCGGGGGAGCTGTTTTTT
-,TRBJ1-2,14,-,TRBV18,CASSLERDGYGYTF,TGTGCCAGCTCACTTGAGAGGGACGGGTATGGCTACACCTTC
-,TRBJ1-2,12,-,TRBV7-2,CASSLDNYGYTF,TGTGCCAGCAGTCTCGATAACTATGGCTACACCTTC
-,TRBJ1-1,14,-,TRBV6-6,CASSYDAWNTEAFF,TGTGCCAGCAGTTACGACGCCTGGAACACTGAAGCTTTCTTT
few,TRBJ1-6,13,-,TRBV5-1,CASRGREGSPLHF,TGCGCCAGCCGGGGCAGGGAAGGCTCACCCCTCCACTTT
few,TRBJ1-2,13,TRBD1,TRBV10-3,CAISGDRVDGYTF,TGTGCCATCAGTGGGGACAGGGTGGATGGCTACACCTTC
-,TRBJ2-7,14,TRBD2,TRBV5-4,CASSYELSGRTQYF,TGTGCCAGCAGCTACGAACTTAGCGGGAGGACGCAGTACTTC
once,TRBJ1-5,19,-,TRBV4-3,CASSQDGGANLDINQPQHF,TGCGCCAGCAGCCAAGACGGGGGGGCTAACCTGGATATCAATCAGCCCCAGCATTTT
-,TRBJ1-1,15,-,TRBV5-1,CASSLGGGRDTEAFF,TGCGCCAGCAGCTTGGGTGGGGGCCGGGACACTGAAGCTTTCTTT
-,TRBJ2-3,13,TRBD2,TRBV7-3,CASSFREGDTQYF,TGTGCCAGCAGCTTTAGGGAGGGCGATACGCAGTATTTT
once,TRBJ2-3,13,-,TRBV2,CASRVFGTDTQYF,TGTGCCAGCAGGGTGTTCGGCACAGATACGCAGTATTTT